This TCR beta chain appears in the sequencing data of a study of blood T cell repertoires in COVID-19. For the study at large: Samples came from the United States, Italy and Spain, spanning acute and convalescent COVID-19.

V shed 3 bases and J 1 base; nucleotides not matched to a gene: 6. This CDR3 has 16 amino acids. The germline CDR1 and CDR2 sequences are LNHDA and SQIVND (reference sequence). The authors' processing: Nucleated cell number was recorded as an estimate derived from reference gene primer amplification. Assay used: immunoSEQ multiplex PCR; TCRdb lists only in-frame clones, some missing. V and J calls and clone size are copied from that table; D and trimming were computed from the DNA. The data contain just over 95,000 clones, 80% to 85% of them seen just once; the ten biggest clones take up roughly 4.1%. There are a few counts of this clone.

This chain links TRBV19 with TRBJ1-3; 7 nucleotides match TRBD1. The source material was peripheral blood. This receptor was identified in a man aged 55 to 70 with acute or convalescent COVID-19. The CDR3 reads CASSITRQGSGNTIYF. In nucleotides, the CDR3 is TGTGCCAGTAGTATCACAAGACAGGGTTCTGGAAACACCATATATTTT.